This TCR beta chain came from a study of T cell changes during pregnancy in multiple sclerosis. The method was immunoSEQ multiplex PCR; TCRdb's version includes in-frame clones alone and lacks a portion of them. The sample shows just under 80,000 clones, around 95% of them seen only once. This CDR3 is built from 14 residues. Per the germline V gene, CDR1 is SQVTM and CDR2 is ANQGSEA. V gave up 2 bases and J gave up 1 base, with 8 bases separating them. This TCR was sampled from a female donor in good health, enrolled as a control in a pregnancy study. V and J are TRBV29-1 and TRBJ2-2; D is uncertain. Sequenced material: peripheral blood, taken in the second trimester of pregnancy. CDR3 sequence (DNA): TGCAGCGTTGAATCCTCAGGGAACACCGGGGAGCTGTTTTTT. Encoded protein: CSVESSGNTGELFF.